This is a list of T cell receptor beta chains from one sample in a study of shared clonotypes between healthy human individuals. Libraries were prepared by immunoSEQ multiplex PCR; TCRdb keeps only in-frame clonotypes and omits some of them. The repertoire includes roughly 2.1 million clones, under 95% of them detected once, and under 2% sits in the top ten. The sequencing sample was made of naive CD8+ T cells from PBMCs. Receptors were obtained from a man in his late teens or twenties in good health. Some clones in this sample may be carry-over from other donors' samples. CDR3s include the opening cysteine and the closing phenylalanine or tryptophan. Each record gives: V gene, J gene, CDR3 protein.

v_call: TRBV5-6; j_call: TRBJ1-4; cdr3_aa: CASTHPKAAPNEKLFF
v_call: TRBV18; j_call: TRBJ2-6; cdr3_aa: CASSPASGTGGSSGANVLTF
v_call: TRBV5-1; j_call: TRBJ2-1; cdr3_aa: CASSLSLKLYNEQFF
v_call: TRBV5-4; j_call: TRBJ2-1; cdr3_aa: CASSFSLAGPDEQFF
v_call: TRBV10-3; j_call: TRBJ2-5; cdr3_aa: CAISESGLRGEETQYF
v_call: TRBV7-8; j_call: TRBJ2-2; cdr3_aa: CASSLPTTNTGELFF
v_call: TRBV28; j_call: TRBJ1-2; cdr3_aa: CASSSAHANYGYTF
v_call: TRBV27; j_call: TRBJ2-6; cdr3_aa: CASCSLGGGGANVLTF
v_call: TRBV11-2; j_call: TRBJ2-7; cdr3_aa: CASSLELYYEQYF
v_call: TRBV7-9; j_call: TRBJ2-5; cdr3_aa: CASSWSGQETQYF
v_call: TRBV12-5; j_call: TRBJ1-2; cdr3_aa: CASGLGGGYGYTF
v_call: TRBV30; j_call: TRBJ2-7; cdr3_aa: CAWSPPEGTLEQYF
v_call: TRBV27; j_call: TRBJ2-7; cdr3_aa: CASSYREALNEQYF
v_call: TRBV4-3; j_call: TRBJ2-3; cdr3_aa: CASTPRLGSTDTQYF
v_call: TRBV4-2; j_call: TRBJ2-7; cdr3_aa: CASSQDVSGTSYEQYF
v_call: TRBV19; j_call: TRBJ1-5; cdr3_aa: CASSIDRANQPQHF
v_call: TRBV14; j_call: TRBJ1-2; cdr3_aa: CASSQLGYGYTF
v_call: TRBV29-1; j_call: TRBJ1-1; cdr3_aa: CSVLLGTEAFF
v_call: TRBV29-1; j_call: TRBJ2-1; cdr3_aa: CSAQGALKRNEQFF
v_call: TRBV10-3; j_call: TRBJ1-1; cdr3_aa: CAISELLGGKVTEAFF
v_call: TRBV13; j_call: TRBJ2-1; cdr3_aa: CASSSGQGSTEQFF
v_call: TRBV6-1; j_call: TRBJ1-1; cdr3_aa: CASTPLSRGDTEAFF
v_call: TRBV7-9; j_call: TRBJ2-6; cdr3_aa: CASSFGSGGSGANVLTF
v_call: TRBV15; j_call: TRBJ2-2; cdr3_aa: CATSRDHYAGEDGELFF
v_call: TRBV27; j_call: TRBJ2-1; cdr3_aa: CASSPTVEKQFF
v_call: TRBV9; j_call: TRBJ2-1; cdr3_aa: CASSASSGTRFNEQFF